The clone carrying this TCR beta chain came up a few times. The use of a sample-barcoded 5' primer and a J-beta primer mix characterized a second PCR of roughly 6 to 12 cycles. Using its own MiXCR run on the 5' RACE reads, TCRdb lists one record per CDR3 protein. The data contain some 550,000 distinct CDR3 sequences, around 48% of them singletons. This specimen belongs to a study of blood T cells in healthy people across ages. Across the study: Researchers report that template switching captured about one barcoded beta molecule per two T cells.

This CDR3 has 15 residues. CDR1 is SGHDT, CDR2 YYEEEE, per germline. Trimming left V 1 base short and J 2 bases short, with 12 bases between. The study recruited healthy Caucasian donors from Russia who were aged about 6 to 95. The chain is built from TRBV5-6 and TRBJ1-2; no definite D call. The receptor was derived from a man aged 80 or over in good health. Sequenced material: blood. This CDR3 reads CASSLFGGENYGYTF. The CDR3 DNA reads TGTGCCAGCAGCTTGTTCGGCGGCGAGAACTATGGCTACACCTTC.